What follows describes a single TCR beta chain. This record belongs to a study of cytomegalovirus exposure and HLA in healthy donors. The CDR3 totals 14 residues. Losses at the gene ends were 4 bases for V and 5 bases for J; bases not matched to a gene: 5. Germline V gene lookup returns CDR1 SGHAT and CDR2 FQDESV (reference sequence). Primers for the PCR totalled 60 Vbeta and 13 Jbeta. TCRdb's table, derived via immunoSEQ multiplex PCR, lists solely in-frame clones and lacks some. The profile covers about 130,000 clones, with about 68% appearing a single time and under 4.5% taken by the ten largest. The receptor was derived from a man in his forties in good health and CMV-seropositive. The sample was PBMCs. The gene calls are TRBV11-1 and TRBJ2-5, with TRBD1 matching 9 bases. The CDR3 nucleotides are TGTGCCAGCAGCTCTCGGACAGGGGTCGAGACCCAGTACTTC. Amino acids: CASSSRTGVETQYF.